The present TCR beta chain was sequenced within a study of blood T cell repertoires in COVID-19. Across the study: Sites in the United States, Italy and Spain provided acute and convalescent COVID-19 samples. PBMCs, B-cell-depleted T cells, or T cells provided the cDNA or gDNA that made up the material.

CDR3 length: 18 residues. Germline trimming cut 3 bases from V and 5 bases from J; bases unmatched to any gene: 10. The V gene's germline CDR1 is SGHRS and CDR2 YFSETQ. Authors' processing steps: Scientists estimated how many nucleated cells there were by amplifying reference gene primers. Sequencing used immunoSEQ multiplex PCR; TCRdb keeps in-frame clones, though not all of them. V, J and clone size derive from that table, while D and trimming were established from the DNA sequence. The repertoire has about 150,000 clones, around 83% of them found once; the top ten carry 9.8%. Sequencing used peripheral blood. The rearrangement joins TRBV5-1 to TRBJ2-5; TRBD2 aligns across 16 bases. This sequence was found in a woman between 45 and 60 years old with acute or convalescent COVID-19. CDR3 bases: TGCGCCAGCAGCTCACCCGCTGGGACTAGCGGGGGGGCGGAGACCCAGTACTTC. Protein: CASSSPAGTSGGAETQYF. Looking up the rest from reference TRBV5-1 and TRBJ2-5 gives the full variable domain: KAGVTQTPRYLIKTRGQQVTLSCSPISGHRSVSWYQQTPGQGLQFLFEYFSETQRNKGNFPGRFSGRQFSNSRSEMNVSTLELGDSALYLCASSSPAGTSGGAETQYFGPGTRLLVL.